This T cell receptor beta chain was recorded in a study of OX40 agonist ivuxolimab in advanced cancers. Study overall: Mean age approximately 66 years, range 23 to 79; about 81% male.

Points on this clone: No antigen is known for it.

Germline V gene lookup returns CDR1 WNHNN and CDR2 SYGVQD (reference sequence). This CDR3 contains 13 residues. Trimming removed 9 bases from V and 0 bases from J, with 9 bases in between. Data came from immunoSEQ multiplex PCR; TCRdb stores just in-frame clones and leaves some out. The table has 65,000 to 70,000 clones, about 85% seen once; the top ten hold under 3.5%. Study results and caveats: More expanded clones were found, on average, in CD8+ than in CD4+ T cells.

People who had autoimmune disease history or systemic immunosuppression were excluded. The source is an adult with an advanced solid tumor such as melanoma, head and neck, liver or kidney cancer. The chain couples TRBV10-1 to TRBJ1-3; D is ambiguous. The input for sequencing was CD4+ or CD8+ T cells sorted from blood, taken in a trial of the OX40 agonist ivuxolimab. The CDR3 sequence is CASSESSGNTIYF. CDR3 nucleotide sequence: TGCGCCAGTTCAGAGAGCTCTGGAAACACCATATATTTT.